Below, 10 T cell receptor beta chains from the same sample are listed, as sequenced in a study of cytomegalovirus exposure and HLA in healthy donors. Clones were read by immunoSEQ multiplex PCR, and TCRdb kept only the in-frame ones, dropping some. The sample records 200,000 to 250,000 clones, around nine tenths being singletons. The sample comprised PBMCs. The receptors were sampled from a woman aged 18-29 years in good health and CMV-seropositive.

The V call is TRBV10-1, the J call TRBJ1-1; maybe TRBD1 (6 bases). The CDR3 covers 11 residues. V gave up 9 bases and J gave up 8 bases, with 13 bases separating them. CDR1 and CDR2 (germline): WNHNN, SYGVQD (reference sequence). CDR3 in DNA: TGCGCCAGGAACACCGGGACAGAAGCTTTCTTT. Amino acid sequence: CARNTGTEAFF.

The chain uses TRBV29-1 and TRBJ2-1, with 8 positions matching TRBD1. V gave up 0 bases and J gave up 4 bases; unmatched junction bases: 5. This CDR3 region has 15 residues. CDR1 is SQVTM, CDR2 ANQGSEA, per germline. CDR3 DNA: TGCAGCGTTGAAGACCAGGGGGCGTTATACAATGAGCAGTTCTTC. This gives the protein CSVEDQGALYNEQFF.

This clone appeared a single time. The chain is built from TRBV4-2 and TRBJ1-1; D gene uncertain. V lost 1 base and J lost 2, with 11 bases in between. Germline CDR1 LGHNA, CDR2 YNFKEQ. The CDR3 spans 15 residues. CDR3 loop: CASSQGARVNTEAFF. The CDR3 DNA sequence: TGTGCCAGCAGCCAAGGGGCGAGGGTTAACACTGAAGCTTTCTTT.

The V gene is TRBV2, the J gene TRBJ1-1, with 8 bases fitting TRBD1. CDR3 length: 16 amino acids. Trimming took 5 bases from V and 1 from J; bases not matched to a gene: 9. Looked up from germline, CDR1 is SNHLY and CDR2 is FYNNEI. The CDR3 coding sequence is TGTGCCAGCAGTCAACCCCACAGGGGGGGGAACACTGAAGCTTTCTTT. Protein product: CASSQPHRGGNTEAFF.

The chain joins TRBV9 to TRBJ2-7; a possible D gene is TRBD2 (6 bases). V lost 0 bases, J lost 9 bases, and 16 bases lay in between. Per germline, CDR1 SGDLS and CDR2 YYNGEE. This CDR3 spans 14 amino acids. The CDR3 region is CASSVAGDFSMQYF. Written as DNA, the CDR3 is TGTGCCAGCAGCGTAGCGGGAGACTTCTCCATGCAGTACTTC.

The J gene is TRBJ2-2, the V gene TRBV4-1; TRBD2 agrees at 10 bases. Trimming cost V 3 bases and J 1 base; bases outside gene matches: 5. The CDR3 consists of 17 residues. The V gene's germline CDR1 is MGHRA and CDR2 YSYEKL. CDR3 sequence reads: CASSQSGLAENTGELFF. The CDR3, as DNA: TGCGCCAGCAGCCAGTCCGGACTAGCGGAGAACACCGGGGAGCTGTTTTTT.

The V call is TRBV6-1, the J call TRBJ2-7, with a tentative D call TRBD1 (6 bases). V dropped 7 bases and J dropped 0 bases, with 13 bases sitting between them. In germline, CDR1 is MNHNS, CDR2 SASEGT. The CDR3 totals 14 residues. CDR3 amino acids: CASTRQGLSYEQYF. CDR3 sequence (DNA): TGTGCCAGCACTAGGCAGGGGCTCTCCTACGAGCAGTACTTC.

This chain joins TRBV5-1 and TRBJ2-3; a weak D match, TRBD1 (7 bases). The CDR3 totals 17 residues. Trimming took off 3 bases at V and 3 bases at J, with 20 bases between the two ends. The germline V gene encodes CDR1 SGHRS and CDR2 YFSETQ. The DNA for the CDR3 is TGCGCCAGCAGCTCGGAGGGGGCACCTAAGGGAACAGATACGCAGTATTTT. As protein: CASSSEGAPKGTDTQYF.

This clone showed up just once. The chain links TRBV6-5 to TRBJ1-2; no clear D gene. Trimming took off 7 bases at V and 4 bases at J, with 13 bases between the two ends. CDR1 is MNHEY and CDR2 is SVGAGI in the germline V gene. The CDR3 runs 13 residues. The CDR3 here is CASKVGGIYGYTF. Written as DNA, the CDR3 is TGTGCCAGCAAAGTAGGAGGGATCTATGGCTACACCTTC.

The V call is TRBV10-3, the J call TRBJ1-4, with D perhaps TRBD1 (6 bases). This CDR3 has 13 amino acids. Trimming cost V 11 bases and J 7 bases, with 17 bases left between them. Germline CDR1 ENHRY, CDR2 SYGVKD. The CDR3 sequence: CAVRTVESEKLFF. The CDR3 nucleotides are TGTGCCGTCCGGACAGTTGAAAGTGAAAAACTGTTTTTT.